The clone carrying this TCR beta chain was picked up one time. The CDR3 length is 17 residues. From germline, CDR1 is SGHRS and CDR2 YFSETQ. V dropped 1 base and J dropped 7; count of bases not matched to a gene: 11. The naive CD8 subset, CD45RO-negative cells positively selected for CCR7, excluded terminally differentiated effector memory CD45RA+ cells. Adult donors, all healthy and HIV-negative, had no recent acute infections or vaccinations. The sample originates from a study of shared clonotypes between healthy human individuals. Clones were read by immunoSEQ multiplex PCR, and TCRdb kept only the in-frame ones, dropping some. This table has roughly 2,000,000 clones, just over 90% appearing once.

The sample taken for sequencing was naive CD8+ T cells from PBMCs. The origin of this receptor is a man between 18 and 29 years old in good health. Some clones in this sample may be carry-over from other donors' samples. The genes are TRBV5-1 and TRBJ2-1, with TRBD2 identical over 10 bases. The CDR3 sequence is CASSLLAGDRLSNEQFF. The CDR3 DNA reads TGCGCCAGCAGCTTGCTAGCGGGAGATCGCCTCTCTAATGAGCAGTTCTTC.